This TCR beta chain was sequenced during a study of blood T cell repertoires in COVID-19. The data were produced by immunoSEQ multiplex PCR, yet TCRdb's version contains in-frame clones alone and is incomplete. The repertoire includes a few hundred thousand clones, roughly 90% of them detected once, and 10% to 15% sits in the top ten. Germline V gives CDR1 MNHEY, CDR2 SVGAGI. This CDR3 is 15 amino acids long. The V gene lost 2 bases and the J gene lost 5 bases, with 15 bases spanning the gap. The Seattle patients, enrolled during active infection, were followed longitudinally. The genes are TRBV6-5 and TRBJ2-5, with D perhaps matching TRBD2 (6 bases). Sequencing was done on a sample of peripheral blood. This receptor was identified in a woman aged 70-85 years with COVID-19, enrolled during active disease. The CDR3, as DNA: TGTGCCAGCAGTTACGCGGGGCAGGGTGGGGAGACCCAGTACTTC. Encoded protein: CASSYAGQGGETQYF.